This T cell receptor (beta chain) came from a study of T cells in localized non-small cell lung cancer. Comment on this clone: Its antigen is currently unknown.

Study-level results: Uninvolved adjacent lung, not tumor, had the highest T cell clonality. For the top 100 tumor clones, a median around 55 also appeared in adjacent lung.

TCRdb's table, derived via immunoSEQ multiplex PCR, lists solely in-frame clones and lacks some. The sample carries approximately 100,000 clones, under 95% recorded once. The CDR3 is 15 residues long. V lost 2 bases and J 4 bases, leaving 13 bases between the germline ends. Germline V lookup: CDR1 SGHRS, CDR2 YFSETQ. This receptor was identified in a woman aged 40-70 years with stage II squamous cell lung carcinoma. Sequences were derived from PBMCs, sampled before any cancer treatment. The chain is built from TRBV5-1 and TRBJ2-1; D is tentatively TRBD1 or TRBD2 (5 bases each). CDR3 sequence: CASSLLGEGYNEQFF. The CDR3 nucleotides read TGCGCCAGCAGCTTATTGGGGGAAGGTTACAATGAGCAGTTCTTC.